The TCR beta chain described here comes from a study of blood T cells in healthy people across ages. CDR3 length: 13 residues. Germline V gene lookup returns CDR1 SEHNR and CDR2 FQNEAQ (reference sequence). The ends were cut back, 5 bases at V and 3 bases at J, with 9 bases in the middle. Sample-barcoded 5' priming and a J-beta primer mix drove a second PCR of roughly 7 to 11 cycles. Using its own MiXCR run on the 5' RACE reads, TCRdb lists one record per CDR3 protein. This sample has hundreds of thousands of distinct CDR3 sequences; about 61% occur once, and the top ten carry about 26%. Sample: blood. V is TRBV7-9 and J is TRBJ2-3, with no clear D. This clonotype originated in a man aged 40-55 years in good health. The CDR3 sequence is CASSNSVTDTQYF. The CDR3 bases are TGTGCCAGCAGCAACTCAGTGACAGATACGCAGTATTTT. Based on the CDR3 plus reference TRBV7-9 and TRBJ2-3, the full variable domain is DTGVSQNPRHKITKRGQNVTFRCDPISEHNRLYWYRQTLGQGPEFLTYFQNEAQLEKSRLLSDRFSAERPKGSFSTLEIQRTEQGDSAMYLCASSNSVTDTQYFGPGTRLTVL.